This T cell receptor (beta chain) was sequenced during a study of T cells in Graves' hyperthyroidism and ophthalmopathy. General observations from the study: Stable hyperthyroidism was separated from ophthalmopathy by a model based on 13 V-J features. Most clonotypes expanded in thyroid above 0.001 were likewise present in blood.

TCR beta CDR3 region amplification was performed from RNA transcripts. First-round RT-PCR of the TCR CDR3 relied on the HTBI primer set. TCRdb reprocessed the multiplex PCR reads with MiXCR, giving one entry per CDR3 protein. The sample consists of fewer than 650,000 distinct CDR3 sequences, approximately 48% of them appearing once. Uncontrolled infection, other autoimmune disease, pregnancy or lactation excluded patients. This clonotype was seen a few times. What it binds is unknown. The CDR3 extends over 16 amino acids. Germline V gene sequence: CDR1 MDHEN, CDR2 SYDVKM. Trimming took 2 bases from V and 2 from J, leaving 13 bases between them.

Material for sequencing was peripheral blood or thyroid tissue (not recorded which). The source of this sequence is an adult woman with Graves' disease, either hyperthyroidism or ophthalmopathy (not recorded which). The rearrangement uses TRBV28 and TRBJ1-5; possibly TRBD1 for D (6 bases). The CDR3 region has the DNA TGTGCCAGCAGTTTAACGACAGGATGGGGCAATCAGCCCCAGCATTTT. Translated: CASSLTTGWGNQPQHF. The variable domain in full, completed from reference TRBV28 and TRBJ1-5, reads DVKVTQSSRYLVKRTGEKVFLECVQDMDHENMFWYRQDPGLGLRLIYFSYDVKMKEKGDIPEGYSVSREKKERFSLILESASTNQTSMYLCASSLTTGWGNQPQHFGDGTRLSIL.